The next 27 T cell receptor beta chains were all read from a single sample in a study of identical twins. TCRdb recomputed calls from the 5' RACE reads with MiXCR, one row per CDR3 protein. The data contain a few hundred thousand distinct CDR3 sequences, more than 9% of them seen just once; the ten biggest clones take up about 9%. Sequenced input: memory T cells sorted from blood. All receptors come from a man between 50 and 59 years old in good health.

This clonotype was recorded at least ten times. V gene TRBV6-2 or TRBV6-3 combines with J gene TRBJ2-7, with 12 bases matching TRBD2. Looked up from germline, CDR1 is MNHEY and CDR2 is SVGEGT. The CDR3 runs 15 residues. Trimming removed 5 bases from V and 7 bases from J; junction bases left unmatched: 9. The CDR3 loop reads CASSPPGLAGREQYF. CDR3 nucleotides: TGTGCCAGCAGTCCCCCGGGACTAGCGGGCAGGGAGCAGTACTTC.

The sample holds a few counts of this clonotype. The CDR3 loop reads CSARAREGTGTNTEAFF. CDR3 DNA: TGCAGTGCCCGAGCAAGAGAAGGGACTGGAACGAACACTGAAGCTTTCTTT. V is TRBV20-1 and J is TRBJ1-1, with D perhaps TRBD1 (5 bases). Trimming shortened V by 6 bases and J by 1 base, and 24 bases separated the two germline ends. This CDR3 contains 17 residues. In germline, CDR1 is DFQATT, CDR2 SNEGSKA (reference sequence).

In its sample, this clonotype was seen many times. The J gene is TRBJ1-1, the V gene TRBV20-1, with 9 positions matching TRBD1. Germline V gene data show CDR1 as DFQATT and CDR2 as SNEGSKA (reference sequence). Trimming removed 0 bases from V and 0 bases from J; junction bases left unmatched: 2. There are 15 residues in the CDR3. This CDR3 reads CSAREGQGMNTEAFF. The CDR3 nucleotides are TGCAGTGCTAGAGAGGGACAGGGTATGAACACTGAAGCTTTCTTT.

The chain carries TRBV20-1 and TRBJ1-2; 7 positions match TRBD1. The CDR3 is 12 amino acids. CDR1 is DFQATT, CDR2 SNEGSKA, per germline (reference sequence). J was trimmed by 9 bases and V by 6 bases; bases with no gene match: 10. CDR3 sequence: CSAPDRVESYTF. DNA of the CDR3: TGCAGTGCCCCCGACAGGGTAGAGAGCTACACCTTC.

This clonotype was counted between two and nine times. The genes are TRBV6-1 and TRBJ1-6; 7 bases fit TRBD1. CDR1 MNHNS and CDR2 SASEGT come from the germline V gene. Trimming took 6 bases from V and 7 from J; bases not matched to a gene: 3. This CDR3 comprises 13 residues. The CDR3 coding sequence is TGTGCCAGCAGCCAGGGGGGCAATTCACCCCTCCACTTT. Encoded protein: CASSQGGNSPLHF.

This clonotype was observed many times. The chain uses TRBV5-6 and TRBJ1-6; the D gene is possibly TRBD1 (5 bases). The V end was cut by 0 bases, the J end by 8 bases, with 12 bases between. Looked up from germline, CDR1 is SGHDT and CDR2 is YYEEEE. The CDR3 extends over 15 amino acids. The CDR3 sequence: CASSLGAGTHSPLHF. The CDR3, as DNA: TGTGCCAGCAGCTTGGGGGCAGGGACTCATTCACCCCTCCACTTT.

This clonotype turned up a few times. The V call is TRBV9, the J call TRBJ2-3; D is unclear. Trimming cost V 4 bases and J 3 bases, with 12 bases left between them. From germline, CDR1 is SGDLS and CDR2 YYNGEE. The CDR3 has 14 amino acids. CDR3 in DNA: TGTGCCAGCAGCCGAGGTATTGTGACAGATACGCAGTATTTT. Translation: CASSRGIVTDTQYF.

This clonotype has just a few counts. CDR3 sequence (DNA): TGTGCCAGCAGCTTAGTCTGGGGCTACTCTGGAAACACCATATATTTT. As protein: CASSLVWGYSGNTIYF. This chain connects TRBV7-9 to TRBJ1-3; D might be TRBD1 (5 bases). This CDR3 spans 16 amino acids. Per germline, CDR1 SEHNR and CDR2 FQNEAQ (reference sequence). V was pared by 1 base and J by 0 bases, with 10 bases between. Full variable domain (outside the CDR3, taken from reference TRBV7-9 and TRBJ1-3): DTGVSQNPRHKITKRGQNVTFRCDPISEHNRLYWYRQTLGQGPEFLTYFQNEAQLEKSRLLSDRFSAERPKGSFSTLEIQRTEQGDSAMYLCASSLVWGYSGNTIYFGEGSWLTVV.

This clonotype was counted many times. This chain joins TRBV20-1 and TRBJ1-5; TRBD1 matches 10 bases. Germline CDR1 and CDR2: DFQATT and SNEGSKA (reference sequence). The junction had 12 bases not matched to a gene; V was cut back by 4 bases and J by 0 bases. The CDR3 sequence is 18 residues long. For the CDR3, the DNA is TGCAGTGCTAAGGTGGACAGGGGGTTAACTTATAGCAATCAGCCCCAGCATTTT. This encodes CSAKVDRGLTYSNQPQHF.

CDR3 sequence (DNA): TGTGCCAGCAGCTTAGAGATGGTTGGCAGGGGCTGCGAGCAGTACTTC. It encodes CASSLEMVGRGCEQYF. The rearrangement joins TRBV7-9 to TRBJ2-7; D may be TRBD1 (6 bases). The CDR3 has 16 residues. V was shortened by 1 base and J by 6 bases, with 19 bases between the two germline ends. Germline V lookup: CDR1 SEHNR, CDR2 FQNEAQ (reference sequence).

This clonotype was picked up many times. The J gene is TRBJ2-5, the V gene TRBV20-1, with D unclear. Germline lookup yields CDR1 DFQATT and CDR2 SNEGSKA (reference sequence). The CDR3 is 14 amino acids. Trimming removed 0 bases from V and 4 bases from J, with 12 bases in between. The CDR3 reads CSARDGRGRETQYF. The CDR3 bases are TGCAGTGCTAGAGACGGGCGTGGCCGAGAGACCCAGTACTTC.

The chain joins TRBV12-3 or TRBV12-4 to TRBJ2-7; 8 nucleotides align to TRBD2. The CDR3 is made up of 15 amino acids. V was pared by 0 bases and J by 6 bases, with 7 bases of the junction left unmatched. This chain's CDR3 is CASSLASGGAGEQYF. As DNA, the CDR3 is TGTGCCAGCAGTTTAGCGTCCGGGGGGGCAGGCGAGCAGTACTTC.

This clonotype was recorded a few times. The chain uses TRBV7-2 and TRBJ2-1; 7 bases are shared with TRBD2. The CDR3 spans 14 residues. The trim removed 3 bases at V and 7 bases at J, leaving 6 bases unmatched. Germline CDR1 SGHTA, CDR2 FQGNSA. Written as DNA, the CDR3 is TGTGCCAGCAGCTTCGGGACTAAAACAAATGAGCAGTTCTTC. Amino acids: CASSFGTKTNEQFF.

The sample holds many counts of this clonotype. Here the CDR3 DNA reads TGTGCCAGCAGCCAAGAGGTGAGGACGAACACCGGGGAGCTGTTTTTT. It specifies CASSQEVRTNTGELFF. The chain carries TRBV4-2 and TRBJ2-2; D not certain. Trimming pared 0 bases from V and 0 bases from J, leaving 8 bases between. Germline V gene lookup returns CDR1 LGHNA and CDR2 YNFKEQ. The CDR3 contains 16 residues.

The rearrangement links TRBV20-1 to TRBJ2-7; D perhaps matches TRBD2 (6 bases). Trimming cost V 6 bases and J 5 bases, with 23 bases left between them. CDR1 and CDR2 from the germline V gene are DFQATT and SNEGSKA (reference sequence). The CDR3 sequence is 15 residues long. CDR3 sequence (DNA): TGCAGTGCCTGCGTGGTGGGGGAGGAACGGAACGAGCAGTACTTC. Encoded protein: CSACVVGEERNEQYF.

The sample holds many counts of this clonotype. The rearrangement links TRBV11-2 to TRBJ2-3, with TRBD2 as a possible D gene (6 bases). The CDR3 spans 13 residues. Trimming removed 1 base at V and 11 bases at J, with 13 bases between. Germline CDR1 reads SGHAT; CDR2 reads FQNNGV. The CDR3 DNA reads TGTGCCAGCAGCTTAGTAGTAGCGGATCAGCAGTATTTT. Protein: CASSLVVADQQYF.

This clonotype showed up many times. The chain couples TRBV7-9 to TRBJ2-3; 8 bases agree with TRBD2. CDR1 and CDR2 from the germline V gene are SEHNR and FQNEAQ (reference sequence). The CDR3 runs to 14 residues. In DNA form, the CDR3 reads TGTGCATCCAGCTTAGCGACTAGCGCAGATACGCAGTATTTT. Its translation is CASSLATSADTQYF.

This chain uses TRBV4-3 with TRBJ1-2, with 8 positions matching TRBD1. Germline loops: CDR1 LGHNA, CDR2 YSLEER. V lost 0 bases to trimming and J lost 4 bases; unmatched junction nucleotides: 10. This CDR3 has 17 amino acids. The CDR3 spells CASSQDPPGQGSYGYTF. CDR3 in DNA: TGCGCCAGCAGCCAAGATCCCCCTGGACAGGGAAGCTATGGCTACACCTTC.

The rearrangement uses TRBV4-3 and TRBJ1-1; D remains unclear. This CDR3 spans 14 amino acids. Germline loops: CDR1 LGHNA, CDR2 YSLEER. V shed 3 bases and J shed 6 bases, with 14 bases lying between them. The CDR3 here is CASSHQPYRAEAFF. The CDR3 DNA sequence: TGCGCCAGCAGCCACCAACCCTATCGGGCTGAAGCTTTCTTT.

This clonotype has only a few counts. The chain joins TRBV5-1 to TRBJ2-7, with TRBD1 matching 8 bases. This CDR3 has 14 amino acids. The germline gives CDR1 SGHRS, CDR2 YFSETQ. With 7 bases clipped from V and 6 bases from J, the junction kept 12 bases outside the gene matches. CDR3 amino acids: CASCTGQGLCEQYF. CDR3 DNA: TGCGCCAGCTGTACTGGACAGGGACTTTGCGAGCAGTACTTC.

The table lists this clonotype with many counts. The chain combines TRBV12-3 or TRBV12-4 with TRBJ2-1, with 12 nucleotides matching TRBD2. This CDR3 is built from 14 residues. The V and J ends lost 6 bases and 9 bases, in that order; junction bases with no gene match: 6. The CDR3 spells CASRPSGRAGEQFF. The CDR3 nucleotides read TGTGCCAGCAGGCCTAGCGGGAGGGCCGGTGAGCAGTTCTTC.

The chain recombines TRBV20-1 with TRBJ1-1, with TRBD1 matching over 9 bases. Trimming at V came to 6 bases and at J to 4 bases, leaving 6 bases not matched to a gene. CDR3 length: 13 residues. Looked up from germline, CDR1 is DFQATT and CDR2 is SNEGSKA (reference sequence). The CDR3 nucleotides are TGCAGTGCCCACGACAGGGGGAGCACTGAAGCTTTCTTT. It codes for CSAHDRGSTEAFF.

This clonotype occurred many times. The rearrangement uses TRBV4-1 and TRBJ1-2; TRBD1 might be the D (6 bases). This CDR3 has 15 amino acids. CDR1 is MGHRA and CDR2 is YSYEKL in the germline V gene. Trimming stripped 0 bases from V and 2 bases from J, with 10 bases between. CDR3 residues: CASSQDWDTNYGYTF. Written as DNA, the CDR3 is TGCGCCAGCAGCCAAGATTGGGACACAAACTATGGCTACACCTTC.

This clonotype was observed many times. DNA of the CDR3: TGCAGCGTTGAAGATCCGGGGCGATCCGTGATTGCTTTCTTT. Protein: CSVEDPGRSVIAFF. The chain uses TRBV29-1 and TRBJ1-1, with a tentative D call TRBD1 (5 bases). The V end was cut by 0 bases, the J end by 11 bases, with 19 bases between. This CDR3 has 14 amino acids. Germline CDR1 and CDR2: SQVTM and ANQGSEA.

This clonotype was recorded at least ten times. CDR3 DNA sequence: TGTGCCAGCAGCGGACAGTTCAATCAGCCCCAGCATTTT. Translating it yields CASSGQFNQPQHF. The chain joins TRBV7-2 to TRBJ1-5; maybe TRBD1 (6 bases). Per the germline V gene, CDR1 is SGHTA and CDR2 is FQGNSA. Trimming shortened V by 5 bases and J by 3 bases, and 8 bases separated the two germline ends. CDR3 length: 13 amino acids.

This clonotype has only one observation. The CDR3 end shows no conserved phenylalanine or tryptophan, and so a read error is likely. No DNA is shown, since the ends of the CDR3 on it are uncertain; the CDR3 is the one TCRdb lists. V gene TRBV18 combines with J gene TRBJ2-4. Per the germline V gene, CDR1 is KGHSH and CDR2 is LQKENI. Including both end residues, the CDR3 is 15 amino acids long. CDR3 in amino acids: CASSPGVSGKSIQCS.

The chain combines TRBV9 with TRBJ2-7, with TRBD1 identical over 9 bases. This CDR3 region has 13 residues. Germline trimming cut 4 bases from V and 7 bases from J; bases unmatched to any gene: 6. Germline CDR1 is SGDLS and CDR2 is YYNGEE. The DNA for the CDR3 is TGTGCCAGCAGCACTCGACAGGGGGGAGAGCAGTACTTC. It specifies CASSTRQGGEQYF. Filled out from reference TRBV9 and TRBJ2-7, the complete variable domain reads DSGVTQTPKHLITATGQRVTLRCSPRSGDLSVYWYQQSLDQGLQFLIQYYNGEERAKGNILERFSAQQFPDLHSELNLSSLELGDSALYFCASSTRQGGEQYFGPGTRLTVT.